This T cell receptor (beta chain) was retrieved from a study of blood T cell repertoires in COVID-19. Across the study: Both acute and convalescent COVID-19 samples were obtained from the United States, Italy and Spain.

Repertoires were generated with immunoSEQ multiplex PCR, while TCRdb's copy carries only in-frame clones and drops some. This sample has roughly 80,000 clones, with about nine tenths found just once. The CDR3 runs to 16 residues. Germline V gene sequence: CDR1 MDHEN, CDR2 SYDVKM. The V gene end was trimmed by 6 bases and the J gene end by 7 bases; junction bases not matched to a gene: 9. This chain connects TRBV28 to TRBJ2-3, with 14 bases identical to TRBD2. This clonotype was obtained from a man aged 50 or older with COVID-19, enrolled during active disease. Sequenced material: peripheral blood. CDR3 DNA: TGTGCCAGCAGAAAGGGACTAGCGGGAGATGAAAATACGCAGTATTTT. Translating it yields CASRKGLAGDENTQYF.